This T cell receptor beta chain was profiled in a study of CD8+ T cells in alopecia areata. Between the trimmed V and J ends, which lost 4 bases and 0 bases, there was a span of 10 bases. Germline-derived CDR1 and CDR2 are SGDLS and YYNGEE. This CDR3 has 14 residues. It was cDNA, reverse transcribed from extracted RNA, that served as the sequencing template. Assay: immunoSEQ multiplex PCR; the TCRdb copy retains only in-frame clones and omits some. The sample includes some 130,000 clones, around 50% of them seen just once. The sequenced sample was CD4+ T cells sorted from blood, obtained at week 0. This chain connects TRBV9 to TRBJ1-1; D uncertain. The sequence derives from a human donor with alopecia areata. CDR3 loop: CASSPNSMNTEAFF. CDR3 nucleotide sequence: TGTGCCAGCAGCCCTAATTCGATGAACACTGAAGCTTTCTTT.